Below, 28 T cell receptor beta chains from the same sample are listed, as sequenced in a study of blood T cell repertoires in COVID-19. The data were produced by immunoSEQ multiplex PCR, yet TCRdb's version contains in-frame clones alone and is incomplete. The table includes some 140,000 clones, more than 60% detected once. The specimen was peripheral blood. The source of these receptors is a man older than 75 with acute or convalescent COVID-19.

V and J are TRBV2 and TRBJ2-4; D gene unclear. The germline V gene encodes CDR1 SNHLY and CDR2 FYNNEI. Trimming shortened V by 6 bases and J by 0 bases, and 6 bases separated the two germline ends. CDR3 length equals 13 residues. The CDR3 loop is CASSLLAKNIQYF. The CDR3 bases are TGTGCCAGCAGCCTGTTAGCCAAAAACATTCAGTACTTC.

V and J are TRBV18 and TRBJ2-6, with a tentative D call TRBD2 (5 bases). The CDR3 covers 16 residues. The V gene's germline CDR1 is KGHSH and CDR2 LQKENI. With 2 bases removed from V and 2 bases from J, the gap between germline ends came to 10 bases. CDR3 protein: CASSPLPGTGANVLTF. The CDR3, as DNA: TGTGCCAGCTCACCATTACCGGGGACTGGGGCCAACGTCCTGACTTTC. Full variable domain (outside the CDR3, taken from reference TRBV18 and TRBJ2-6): NAGVMQNPRHLVRRRGQEARLRCSPMKGHSHVYWYRQLPEEGLKFMVYLQKENIIDESGMPKERFSAEFPKEGPSILRIQQVVRGDSAAYFCASSPLPGTGANVLTFGAGSRLTVL.

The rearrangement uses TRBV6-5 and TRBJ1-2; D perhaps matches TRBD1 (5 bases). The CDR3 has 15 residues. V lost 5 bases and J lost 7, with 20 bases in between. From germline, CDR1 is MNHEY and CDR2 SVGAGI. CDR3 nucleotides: TGTGCCAGCAGTCCTGTCCGGGGGGGGGATGGTGGCTACACCTTC. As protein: CASSPVRGGDGGYTF.

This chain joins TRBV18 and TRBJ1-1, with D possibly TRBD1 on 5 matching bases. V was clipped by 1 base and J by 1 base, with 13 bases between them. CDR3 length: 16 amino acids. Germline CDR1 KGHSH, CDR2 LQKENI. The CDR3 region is CASSPQAGPRNTEAFF. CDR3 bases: TGTGCCAGCTCACCACAGGCAGGGCCACGGAACACTGAAGCTTTCTTT.

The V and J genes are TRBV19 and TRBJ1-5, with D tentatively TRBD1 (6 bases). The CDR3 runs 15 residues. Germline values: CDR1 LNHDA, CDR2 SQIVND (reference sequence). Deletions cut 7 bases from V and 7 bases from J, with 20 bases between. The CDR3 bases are TGTGCCAGTACCTCCTGGGGGCAGGGATCGCAGCCCCAGCATTTT. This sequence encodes CASTSWGQGSQPQHF.

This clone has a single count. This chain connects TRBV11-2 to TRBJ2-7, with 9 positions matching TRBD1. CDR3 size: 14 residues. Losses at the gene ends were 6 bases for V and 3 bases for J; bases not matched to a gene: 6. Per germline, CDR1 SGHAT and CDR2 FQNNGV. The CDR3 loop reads CASRADRGFYEQYF. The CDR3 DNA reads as TGTGCCAGCAGGGCGGACAGGGGTTTCTACGAGCAGTACTTC.

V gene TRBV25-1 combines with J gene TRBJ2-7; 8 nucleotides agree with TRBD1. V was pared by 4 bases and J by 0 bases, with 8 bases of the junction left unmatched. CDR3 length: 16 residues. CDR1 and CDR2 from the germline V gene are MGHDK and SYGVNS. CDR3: CASSVLGTGYSYEQYF. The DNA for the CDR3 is TGTGCCAGCAGTGTCCTCGGGACAGGATACTCCTACGAGCAGTACTTC.

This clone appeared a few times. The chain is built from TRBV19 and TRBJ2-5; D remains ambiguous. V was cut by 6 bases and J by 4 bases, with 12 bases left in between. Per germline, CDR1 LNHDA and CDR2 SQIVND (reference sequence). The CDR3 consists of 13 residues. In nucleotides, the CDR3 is TGTGCCAGTAGGACGGCCGGCGGAGAGACCCAGTACTTC. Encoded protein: CASRTAGGETQYF.

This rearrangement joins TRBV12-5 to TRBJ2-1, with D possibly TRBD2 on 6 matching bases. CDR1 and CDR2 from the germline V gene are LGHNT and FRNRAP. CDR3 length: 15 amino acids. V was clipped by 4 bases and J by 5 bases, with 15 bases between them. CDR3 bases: TGTGCTAGTGGTTCGGGAGAGGGGTTAGACAATGAGCAGTTCTTC. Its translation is CASGSGEGLDNEQFF.

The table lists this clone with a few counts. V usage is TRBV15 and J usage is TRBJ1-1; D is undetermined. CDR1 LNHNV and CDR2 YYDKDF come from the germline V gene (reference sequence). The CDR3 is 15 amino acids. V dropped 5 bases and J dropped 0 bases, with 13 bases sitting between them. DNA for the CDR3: TGTGCCACCAGCCCTTCTTACCGCGTGAACACTGAAGCTTTCTTT. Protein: CATSPSYRVNTEAFF.

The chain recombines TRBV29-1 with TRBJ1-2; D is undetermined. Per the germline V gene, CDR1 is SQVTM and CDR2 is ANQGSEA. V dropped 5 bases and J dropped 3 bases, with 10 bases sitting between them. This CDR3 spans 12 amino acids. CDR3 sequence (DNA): TGCAGCGTTATCCGTGGAGACTATGGCTACACCTTC. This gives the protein CSVIRGDYGYTF.

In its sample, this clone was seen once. The CDR3 DNA reads as TGTGCCTGTAGAGGACAGGGCGGTGAAGCTTTCTTT. Translated: CACRGQGGEAFF. The chain carries TRBV30 and TRBJ1-1; 8 bases agree with TRBD1. V dropped 6 bases and J dropped 7; count of bases not matched to a gene: 7. This CDR3 has 12 amino acids. Germline assignment: CDR1 GTSNPN and CDR2 SVGIG (reference sequence).

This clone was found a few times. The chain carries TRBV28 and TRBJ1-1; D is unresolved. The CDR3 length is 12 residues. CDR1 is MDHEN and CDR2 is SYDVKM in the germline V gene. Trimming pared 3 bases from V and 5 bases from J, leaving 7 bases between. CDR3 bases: TGTGCCAGCAGTTTTGGAGTTACTGAAGCTTTCTTT. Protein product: CASSFGVTEAFF.

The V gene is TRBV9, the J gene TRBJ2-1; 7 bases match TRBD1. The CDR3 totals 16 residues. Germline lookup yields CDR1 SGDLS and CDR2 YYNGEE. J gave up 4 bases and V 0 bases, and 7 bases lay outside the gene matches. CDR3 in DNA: TGTGCCAGCAGCGTAGCTAGTCCACAGGGGTACAATGAGCAGTTCTTC. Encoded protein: CASSVASPQGYNEQFF. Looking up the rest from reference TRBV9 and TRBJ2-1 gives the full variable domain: DSGVTQTPKHLITATGQRVTLRCSPRSGDLSVYWYQQSLDQGLQFLIQYYNGEERAKGNILERFSAQQFPDLHSELNLSSLELGDSALYFCASSVASPQGYNEQFFGPGTRLTVL.

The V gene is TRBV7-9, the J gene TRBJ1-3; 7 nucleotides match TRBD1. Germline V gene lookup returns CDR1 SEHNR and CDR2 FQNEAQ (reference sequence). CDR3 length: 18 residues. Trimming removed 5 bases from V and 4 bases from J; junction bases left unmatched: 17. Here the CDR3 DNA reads TGTGCCAGCAGCCTCGGGACAGACTCCCGTTGGGGAGGAAACACCATATATTTT. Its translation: CASSLGTDSRWGGNTIYF.

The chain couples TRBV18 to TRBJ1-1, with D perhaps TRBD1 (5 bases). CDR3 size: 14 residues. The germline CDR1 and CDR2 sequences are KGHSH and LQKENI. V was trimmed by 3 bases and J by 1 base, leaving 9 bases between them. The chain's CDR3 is CASSPGEGNTEAFF. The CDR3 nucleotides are TGTGCCAGCTCACCGGGGGAGGGGAACACTGAAGCTTTCTTT.

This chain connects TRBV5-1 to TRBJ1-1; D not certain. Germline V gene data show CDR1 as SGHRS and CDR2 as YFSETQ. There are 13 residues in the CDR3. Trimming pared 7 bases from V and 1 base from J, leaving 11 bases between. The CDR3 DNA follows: TGCGCCAGCCGCGAAACCCAGAACACTGAAGCTTTCTTT. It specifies CASRETQNTEAFF.

CDR3 bases: TGCAGCGTGGCCCAGGGGTATAGCCCTGAAGCTTTCTTT. Amino acids: CSVAQGYSPEAFF. V usage is TRBV29-1 and J usage is TRBJ1-1, with D tentatively TRBD1 (6 bases). Trimming shortened V by 6 bases and J by 6 bases, and 17 bases separated the two germline ends. Germline CDR1 and CDR2: SQVTM and ANQGSEA. The CDR3 length is 13 residues.

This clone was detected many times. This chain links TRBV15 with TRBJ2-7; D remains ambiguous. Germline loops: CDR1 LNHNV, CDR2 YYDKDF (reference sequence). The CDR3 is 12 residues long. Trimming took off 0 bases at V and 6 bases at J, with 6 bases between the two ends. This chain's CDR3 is CATSREGVEQYF. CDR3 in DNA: TGTGCCACCAGCAGAGAAGGAGTCGAGCAGTACTTC.

The DNA for the CDR3 is TGTGCCAGCAGCCAGTCAGCGGGGCAAGGTCAGCCCCAGCATTTT. Its protein is CASSQSAGQGQPQHF. V gene TRBV7-2 combines with J gene TRBJ1-5, with D possibly matching TRBD1 (5 bases). The CDR3 is made up of 15 amino acids. The V end lost 5 bases, the J end lost 6 bases, and 17 bases lay between the germline ends. Germline values: CDR1 SGHTA, CDR2 FQGNSA. The full variable domain, completed using reference TRBV7-2 and TRBJ1-5, is GAGVSQSPSNKVTEKGKDVELRCDPISGHTALYWYRQSLGQGLEFLIYFQGNSAPDKSGLPSDRFSAERTGGSVSTLTIQRTQQEDSAVYLCASSQSAGQGQPQHFGDGTRLSIL.

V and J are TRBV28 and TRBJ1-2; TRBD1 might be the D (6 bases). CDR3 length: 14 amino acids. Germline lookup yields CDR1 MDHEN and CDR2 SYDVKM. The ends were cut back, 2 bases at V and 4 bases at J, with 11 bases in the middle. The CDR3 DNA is TGTGCCAGCAGTTTAGGCGGACAGATCTATGGCTACACCTTC. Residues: CASSLGGQIYGYTF.

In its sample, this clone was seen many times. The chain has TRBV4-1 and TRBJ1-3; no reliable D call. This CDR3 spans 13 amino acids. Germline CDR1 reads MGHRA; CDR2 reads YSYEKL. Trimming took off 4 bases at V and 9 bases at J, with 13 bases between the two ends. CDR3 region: CASSLDNQRTIYF. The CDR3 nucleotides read TGCGCCAGCAGCCTAGACAATCAGCGCACCATATATTTT.

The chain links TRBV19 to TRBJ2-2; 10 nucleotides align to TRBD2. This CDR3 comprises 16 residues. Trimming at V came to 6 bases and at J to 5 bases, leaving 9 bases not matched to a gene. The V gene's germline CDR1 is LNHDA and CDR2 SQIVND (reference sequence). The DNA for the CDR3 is TGTGCCAGTAGAAGACAGCGGGGGGGTGAAACCGGGGAGCTGTTTTTT. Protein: CASRRQRGGETGELFF.

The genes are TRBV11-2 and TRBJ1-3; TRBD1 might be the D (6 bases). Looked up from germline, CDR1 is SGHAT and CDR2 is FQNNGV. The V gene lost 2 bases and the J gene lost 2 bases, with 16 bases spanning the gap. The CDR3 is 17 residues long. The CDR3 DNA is TGTGCCAGCAGCTTAAGGGGGACGGTCGGGGCTGGAAACACCATATATTTT. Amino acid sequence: CASSLRGTVGAGNTIYF.

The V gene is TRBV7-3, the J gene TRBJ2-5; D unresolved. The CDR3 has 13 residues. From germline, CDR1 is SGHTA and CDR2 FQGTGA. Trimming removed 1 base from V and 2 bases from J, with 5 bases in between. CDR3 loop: CASSLRAQETQYF. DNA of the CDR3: TGTGCCAGCAGCTTAAGAGCACAAGAGACCCAGTACTTC.

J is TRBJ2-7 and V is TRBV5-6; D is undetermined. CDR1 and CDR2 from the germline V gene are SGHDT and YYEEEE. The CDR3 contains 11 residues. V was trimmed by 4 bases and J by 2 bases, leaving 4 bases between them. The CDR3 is CASSPTYEQYF. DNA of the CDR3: TGTGCCAGCAGCCCTACCTACGAGCAGTACTTC.

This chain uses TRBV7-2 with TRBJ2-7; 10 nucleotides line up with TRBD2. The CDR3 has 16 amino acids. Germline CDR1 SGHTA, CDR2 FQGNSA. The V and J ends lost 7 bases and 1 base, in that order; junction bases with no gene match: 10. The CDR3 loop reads CASTVGSGGVSYEQYF. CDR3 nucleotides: TGTGCCAGCACCGTTGGCAGCGGGGGGGTTTCCTACGAGCAGTACTTC.

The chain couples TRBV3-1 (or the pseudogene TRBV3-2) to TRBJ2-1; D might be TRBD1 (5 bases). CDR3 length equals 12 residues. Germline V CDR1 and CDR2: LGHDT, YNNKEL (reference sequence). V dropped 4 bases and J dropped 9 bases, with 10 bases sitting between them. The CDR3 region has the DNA TGTGCCAGCAGCCCCCACAGGCCTGAGCAGTTCTTC. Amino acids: CASSPHRPEQFF.